This T cell receptor beta chain was retrieved from a study of blood T cells in healthy people across ages. The second PCR ran roughly 6 to 12 cycles with a sample-barcoded 5' primer and J-beta primers. MiXCR, run by TCRdb on the 5' RACE reads, gives a single entry per CDR3 protein. The sample records some 920,000 distinct CDR3 sequences, roughly 47% being singletons. CDR1 SGHAT and CDR2 FQNNGV come from the germline V gene. This CDR3 is built from 18 residues. Trimming pared 2 bases from V and 0 bases from J, leaving 20 bases between. Sequencing was performed on blood. The chain combines TRBV11-2 with TRBJ2-7; the D gene could be TRBD1 or TRBD2 (6 bases each). The clonotype was recovered from a woman in her sixties or seventies in good health. The CDR3 DNA follows: TGTGCCAGCAGCTTACCGGAGAAGGGGGGTGGAAACTCCTACGAGCAGTACTTC. Residues: CASSLPEKGGGNSYEQYF.